This passage covers 14 T cell receptor beta chains from one sample sequenced in a study of OX40 agonist ivuxolimab in advanced cancers. TCRdb's table, derived via immunoSEQ multiplex PCR, lists solely in-frame clones and lacks some. The top ten hold around 0.52% of the sample, which has 80,000 to 100,000 clones, approximately 88% seen once. The material was CD4+ or CD8+ T cells sorted from blood, obtained in a trial of the OX40 agonist ivuxolimab. These receptors were obtained from an adult with an advanced solid tumor such as melanoma, head and neck, liver or kidney cancer.

The J gene is TRBJ1-1, the V gene TRBV4-3; no clear D gene. CDR3 size: 13 residues. Trimming removed 2 bases at V and 4 bases at J, with 8 bases between. From germline, CDR1 is LGHNA and CDR2 YSLEER. Here the CDR3 reads CASSQNPSTEAFF. The CDR3 region has the DNA TGCGCCAGCAGCCAAAACCCAAGCACTGAAGCTTTCTTT.

The V call is TRBV7-9, the J call TRBJ2-3, with TRBD2 identical over 7 bases. This CDR3 is built from 17 residues. Germline trimming cut 2 bases from V and 6 bases from J; bases unmatched to any gene: 14. Looked up from germline, CDR1 is SEHNR and CDR2 is FQNEAQ (reference sequence). The CDR3 here is CASSLRDYREKGDTQYF. In DNA form, the CDR3 reads TGTGCCAGCAGCTTAAGGGACTACAGAGAAAAAGGGGATACGCAGTATTTT.

This clone was seen more than once but under ten times. CDR3 loop: CASSVAQQPLANEKLFF. CDR3 sequence (DNA): TGTGCCAGCAGCGTAGCCCAACAGCCTTTGGCTAATGAAAAACTGTTTTTT. This chain connects TRBV9 to TRBJ1-4; D call uncertain. Germline lookup yields CDR1 SGDLS and CDR2 YYNGEE. Trimming took off 0 bases at V and 3 bases at J, with 15 bases between the two ends. The CDR3 extends over 17 amino acids.

V and J are TRBV2 and TRBJ2-7, with 8 bases aligning to TRBD1. This CDR3 contains 14 residues. The V segment lost 6 bases and the J segment 5 bases; nucleotides outside the gene matches: 9. CDR1 SNHLY and CDR2 FYNNEI come from the germline V gene. The CDR3: CASSPRQGKDEQYF. DNA for the CDR3: TGTGCCAGCAGCCCCAGACAGGGGAAGGACGAGCAGTACTTC.

This rearrangement joins TRBV29-1 to TRBJ1-5; D possibly corresponds to TRBD1 (6 bases). CDR1 and CDR2 from the germline V gene are SQVTM and ANQGSEA. The CDR3 length is 14 residues. V was pared by 6 bases and J by 5 bases, with 17 bases between. CDR3 DNA sequence: TGCAGCGTCGCTACAGGGAGCTCCTATCAGCCCCAGCATTTT. This codes for CSVATGSSYQPQHF.

This chain links TRBV4-2 with TRBJ2-1; 7 bases are shared with TRBD2. Germline lookup yields CDR1 LGHNA and CDR2 YNFKEQ. V gave up 3 bases and J gave up 1 base; unmatched junction bases: 3. This CDR3 comprises 15 residues. The CDR3, as DNA: TGTGCCAGCAGCCAGTGGGGGGGTTCCTACAATGAGCAGTTCTTC. It yields the protein CASSQWGGSYNEQFF.

J is TRBJ1-2 and V is TRBV10-3; 7 bases match TRBD1. CDR3 length equals 12 residues. From germline, CDR1 is ENHRY and CDR2 SYGVKD. Losses at the gene ends were 3 bases for V and 7 bases for J; bases not matched to a gene: 2. CDR3 loop: CAISDGTAGYTF. CDR3 DNA: TGTGCCATCAGTGATGGGACAGCTGGCTACACCTTC.

V and J are TRBV13 and TRBJ2-5, with D unresolved. The CDR3 spans 13 residues. Between the trimmed V and J ends, which lost 5 bases and 5 bases, there was a span of 12 bases. CDR1 is PRHDT and CDR2 is FYEKMQ in the germline V gene (reference sequence). CDR3 nucleotides: TGTGCCAGCAGCCCCCAGGTCGCTGAGACCCAGTACTTC. Its translation: CASSPQVAETQYF. Full variable domain (missing parts from reference TRBV13 and TRBJ2-5): AAGVIQSPRHLIKEKRETATLKCYPIPRHDTVYWYQQGPGQDPQFLISFYEKMQSDKGSIPDRFSAQQFSDYHSELNMSSLELGDSALYFCASSPQVAETQYFGPGTRLLVL.

The chain has TRBV28 and TRBJ1-2; 9 nucleotides agree with TRBD1. The length of the CDR3 is 12 residues. Germline loops: CDR1 MDHEN, CDR2 SYDVKM. V was clipped by 11 bases and J by 4 bases; unmatched bases: 5. The CDR3 sequence is CAGGDRVYGYTF. Here the CDR3 DNA reads TGTGCCGGGGGGGACAGGGTCTATGGCTACACCTTC.

The chain is built from TRBV5-6 and TRBJ2-5; tentative D call: TRBD2 (6 bases). The germline CDR1 and CDR2 sequences are SGHDT and YYEEEE. The V end lost 4 bases, the J end lost 3 bases, and 13 bases lay between the germline ends. The CDR3 contains 14 residues. Written as DNA, the CDR3 is TGTGCCAGCAGCCCTCCGGGACTCGAAGAGACCCAGTACTTC. The encoded protein is CASSPPGLEETQYF.

V is TRBV5-4 and J is TRBJ2-1, with 8 bases lining up with TRBD1. The CDR3 has 16 amino acids. Germline V gene data show CDR1 as SGHNT and CDR2 as YYREEE (reference sequence). Losses at the gene ends were 2 bases for V and 3 bases for J; bases not matched to a gene: 7. This CDR3 is CASSLPTGGVYNEQFF. CDR3 in DNA: TGTGCCAGCAGCTTACCCACAGGGGGAGTCTACAATGAGCAGTTCTTC.

The chain uses TRBV6-5 and TRBJ2-4; D call uncertain. The CDR3 has 15 residues. V dropped 5 bases and J dropped 3 bases, with 14 bases sitting between them. The germline CDR1 and CDR2 sequences are MNHEY and SVGAGI. The CDR3 protein is CASSVQTGIKNIQYF. The CDR3, as DNA: TGTGCCAGCAGTGTCCAGACGGGTATCAAAAACATTCAGTACTTC.

A note on this clone: As the CDR3 is not closed by the conserved phenylalanine or tryptophan, this likely results from a read error. The chain has TRBV27 and TRBJ1-6; D is perhaps TRBD1 (5 bases). V lost 5 bases and J lost 0, with 17 bases in between. The CDR3 length is 18 residues. Germline V gives CDR1 MNHEY, CDR2 SMNVEV (reference sequence). CDR3 amino acids: CASSPRRGGSSYNSPLHL. For the CDR3, the DNA is TGTGCCAGCAGTCCGAGAAGGGGTGGAAGCTCCTATAATTCACCCCTCCACCTT.

The chain is built from TRBV7-9 and TRBJ2-5, with 12 bases lining up with TRBD2. The V segment lost 0 bases and the J segment 4 bases; nucleotides outside the gene matches: 9. This CDR3 contains 18 residues. Germline-derived CDR1 and CDR2 are SEHNR and FQNEAQ (reference sequence). This chain's CDR3 is CASSLAGTSGSRRETQYF. CDR3 sequence (DNA): TGTGCCAGCAGCTTAGCCGGGACTAGCGGGTCAAGACGAGAGACCCAGTACTTC.